This is a list of T cell receptor beta chains from one sample in a study of cytomegalovirus exposure and HLA in healthy donors. Profiled with immunoSEQ multiplex PCR; TCRdb holds only in-frame clones, not every one. Among 110,000 or so clones listed, 70% to 85% were seen once. The material sequenced was PBMCs. These receptors were taken from a woman between 18 and 29 years old in good health and CMV-seronegative. Each CDR3 is given with its conserved first and last residue. The D gene is left open where the match is weak. For some rows the clone size is stated as once, few or many, or as a class when expanded; others skip it.

d_call: TRBD1
clone_size: NA
v_call: TRBV10-2
j_call: TRBJ1-1
cdr3_nt: TGCGCCAGCAGAGGGACAGGGGTTCTCGGGCCGGGAGGTACTGAAGCTTTCTTT
cdr3_aa: CASRGTGVLGPGGTEAFF

d_call: TRBD1
clone_size: NA
v_call: TRBV5-1
j_call: TRBJ2-1
cdr3_nt: TGCGCCAGCAGCTTACGGACAGGGGGTAACGATGAGCAGTTCTTC
cdr3_aa: CASSLRTGGNDEQFF

d_call: TRBD1
clone_size: few
v_call: TRBV6-6
j_call: TRBJ1-2
cdr3_nt: TGTGCCAGCAGCACCCGGACCGGGACAGCGGATGGCTACACCTTC
cdr3_aa: CASSTRTGTADGYTF

d_call: TRBD1
clone_size: NA
v_call: TRBV14
j_call: TRBJ1-3
cdr3_nt: TGTGCCAGCAGCCAGTCCCGGGACAGGCCCAACCTTTCCTTTAGCTCTGGAAACACCATATATTTT
cdr3_aa: CASSQSRDRPNLSFSSGNTIYF

d_call: TRBD2
clone_size: NA
v_call: TRBV11-2
j_call: TRBJ2-3
cdr3_nt: TGTGCCAGCAGCCCGATTATAGCGGGAAGCCTTACAGATACGCAGTATTTT
cdr3_aa: CASSPIIAGSLTDTQYF

d_call: TRBD1
clone_size: once
v_call: TRBV2
j_call: TRBJ2-2
cdr3_nt: TGTGCCAGCACCGGACAGGGGGCGCTTACCGGGGAGCTGTTTTTT
cdr3_aa: CASTGQGALTGELFF

d_call: NA
clone_size: NA
v_call: TRBV15
j_call: TRBJ1-1
cdr3_nt: TGTGCCACCAGCAGAGATCTTAACGGAGGCACTGAAGCTTTCTTT
cdr3_aa: CATSRDLNGGTEAFF

d_call: NA
clone_size: NA
v_call: TRBV7-2
j_call: TRBJ2-7
cdr3_nt: TGTGCCAGCAGCCACGGGACTGACTACGAGCAGTACTTC
cdr3_aa: CASSHGTDYEQYF

d_call: NA
clone_size: NA
v_call: TRBV14
j_call: TRBJ2-5
cdr3_nt: TGTGCCAGCAGCCAAGCAGGGGAGGGGACCCAGTACTTC
cdr3_aa: CASSQAGEGTQYF

d_call: TRBD1
clone_size: NA
v_call: TRBV5-1
j_call: TRBJ1-5
cdr3_nt: TGCGCCAGCAGCTTAACGGGACAGGGGTCTCAGCCCCAGCATTTT
cdr3_aa: CASSLTGQGSQPQHF

d_call: NA
clone_size: NA
v_call: TRBV9
j_call: TRBJ2-3
cdr3_nt: TGTGCCAGCAAGTCTAGCGCTAACACAGATACGCAGTATTTT
cdr3_aa: CASKSSANTDTQYF

d_call: NA
clone_size: NA
v_call: TRBV10-3
j_call: TRBJ1-1
cdr3_nt: TGTGCCATCAGTGGGGGGGAGGGTTGGAACACTGAAGCTTTCTTT
cdr3_aa: CAISGGEGWNTEAFF

d_call: NA
clone_size: NA
v_call: TRBV2
j_call: TRBJ2-1
cdr3_nt: TGTGCCAGCAGTGGTCGAGGGAATGAGCAGTTCTTC
cdr3_aa: CASSGRGNEQFF

d_call: NA
clone_size: NA
v_call: TRBV19
j_call: TRBJ1-1
cdr3_nt: TGTGCCAGTAGTAGATATCAGGGGTTTGGCACTGAAGCTTTCTTT
cdr3_aa: CASSRYQGFGTEAFF

d_call: NA
clone_size: NA
v_call: TRBV25-1
j_call: TRBJ1-1
cdr3_nt: TGTGCCAGCAGTCCCCCGGGGAGGGCTGAAGCTTTCTTT
cdr3_aa: CASSPPGRAEAFF

d_call: TRBD1
clone_size: few
v_call: TRBV28
j_call: TRBJ1-2
cdr3_nt: TGTGCCAGCAGTGGCGCACGGGACAGCCCTAACTATGGCTACACCTTC
cdr3_aa: CASSGARDSPNYGYTF

d_call: TRBD2
clone_size: NA
v_call: TRBV10-3
j_call: TRBJ2-1
cdr3_nt: TGTGCCATCAGTGATGGGACTAGCGGTCTCCCCCCCGAATACAATGAGCAGTTCTTC
cdr3_aa: CAISDGTSGLPPEYNEQFF

d_call: TRBD2
clone_size: NA
v_call: TRBV28
j_call: TRBJ2-5
cdr3_nt: TGTGCCAGCAGTATAACCGGGACTAGCGGGCGAAAGACCCAGTACTTC
cdr3_aa: CASSITGTSGRKTQYF

d_call: TRBD2
clone_size: NA
v_call: TRBV29-1
j_call: TRBJ2-7
cdr3_nt: TGCAGCGTTGCGAGGCTAGCGGGCGGGAACGAGCAGTACTTC
cdr3_aa: CSVARLAGGNEQYF

d_call: TRBD2
clone_size: NA
v_call: TRBV30
j_call: TRBJ2-1
cdr3_nt: TGTGCCTGGCGCACTAGCGGGGGGGCGCATGAGCAGTTCTTC
cdr3_aa: CAWRTSGGAHEQFF

d_call: TRBD2
clone_size: NA
v_call: TRBV7-9
j_call: TRBJ2-7
cdr3_nt: TGTGCCAGCAGCTTAGCTCTAGCGGGAGTCTACGAGCAGTACTTC
cdr3_aa: CASSLALAGVYEQYF

d_call: NA
clone_size: NA
v_call: TRBV6-1
j_call: TRBJ1-4
cdr3_nt: TGTGCCAGCAGTGAGGCATGGACAATGAATGAAAAACTGTTTTTT
cdr3_aa: CASSEAWTMNEKLFF

d_call: NA
clone_size: NA
v_call: TRBV14
j_call: TRBJ1-1
cdr3_nt: TGTGCCAGCAGCCAAGATCGGGAGAGCACTGAAGCTTTCTTT
cdr3_aa: CASSQDRESTEAFF

d_call: NA
clone_size: once
v_call: TRBV9
j_call: TRBJ2-3
cdr3_nt: TGTGCCAGCAGCGTAGGGCCGCCCACAGATACGCAGTATTTT
cdr3_aa: CASSVGPPTDTQYF

d_call: NA
clone_size: NA
v_call: TRBV25-1
j_call: TRBJ2-7
cdr3_nt: TGTGCCACCCTGGGCCTCAATTCCTACGAGCAGTACTTC
cdr3_aa: CATLGLNSYEQYF

d_call: NA
clone_size: NA
v_call: TRBV4-1
j_call: TRBJ2-1
cdr3_nt: TGCGCCAGCAGCCAAGGAACTAGCTCATCCTACAATGAGCAGTTCTTC
cdr3_aa: CASSQGTSSSYNEQFF

d_call: TRBD1
clone_size: NA
v_call: TRBV5-4
j_call: TRBJ2-1
cdr3_nt: TGTGCCAGCAGCCCCGGGACAGCTCAGCCCAATGAGCGGTTCTTC
cdr3_aa: CASSPGTAQPNERFF

d_call: NA
clone_size: NA
v_call: TRBV27
j_call: TRBJ1-1
cdr3_nt: TGTGCCAGCAGTTTGGGGAGGGTCACTGAAGCTTTCTTT
cdr3_aa: CASSLGRVTEAFF

d_call: NA
clone_size: NA
v_call: TRBV9
j_call: TRBJ2-3
cdr3_nt: TGTGCCAGCAGCGTTTATATATTAGGGGGAGATACGCAGTATTTT
cdr3_aa: CASSVYILGGDTQYF

d_call: TRBD2
clone_size: few
v_call: TRBV7-6
j_call: TRBJ2-1
cdr3_nt: TGTGCCAGCAGCCCTCGGACTAGCTACAATGAGCAGTTCTTC
cdr3_aa: CASSPRTSYNEQFF

d_call: NA
clone_size: NA
v_call: TRBV7-2
j_call: TRBJ2-7
cdr3_nt: TGTGCCAGCAGCCGACTAGACATTTTGGGCGAGCAGTACTTC
cdr3_aa: CASSRLDILGEQYF

d_call: TRBD1
clone_size: few
v_call: TRBV29-1
j_call: TRBJ2-5
cdr3_nt: TGCAGCGCCGAGGGGGCGGATCAAGAGACCCAGTACTTC
cdr3_aa: CSAEGADQETQYF

d_call: TRBD1
clone_size: NA
v_call: TRBV28
j_call: TRBJ1-4
cdr3_nt: TGTGCCAGCAGTTTTGGAGTCATGGACAGGGGGCGCGAAAAACTGTTTTTT
cdr3_aa: CASSFGVMDRGREKLFF

d_call: NA
clone_size: NA
v_call: TRBV10-1
j_call: TRBJ1-1
cdr3_nt: TGCGCCAGCAGTGAGTCCGGGGAAGCTTTCTTT
cdr3_aa: CASSESGEAFF

d_call: TRBD1
clone_size: NA
v_call: TRBV11-2
j_call: TRBJ2-5
cdr3_nt: TGTGCCAGCAGCTGGTACCCGGGACAGGGAACGGAGACCCAGTACTTC
cdr3_aa: CASSWYPGQGTETQYF

d_call: NA
clone_size: NA
v_call: TRBV7-2
j_call: TRBJ1-6
cdr3_nt: TGTGCCAGCAGCTTAAGACAGCTAGGCTATAATTCACCCCTCCACTTT
cdr3_aa: CASSLRQLGYNSPLHF

d_call: TRBD2
clone_size: few
v_call: TRBV4-3
j_call: TRBJ2-1
cdr3_nt: TGCGCCAGCAGCCAAGCCCGCGGGGGAAGGTACAATGAGCAGTTCTTC
cdr3_aa: CASSQARGGRYNEQFF

d_call: NA
clone_size: NA
v_call: TRBV4-1
j_call: TRBJ1-1
cdr3_nt: TGCGCCAGCAGCCAAGGACTTTTACAGGGCCAGGGGACTGAAGCTTTCTTT
cdr3_aa: CASSQGLLQGQGTEAFF

d_call: NA
clone_size: NA
v_call: TRBV4-1
j_call: TRBJ2-2
cdr3_nt: TGCGCCAGCAGCCAAGATGGAGCCGCCCGAGGCACCGGGGAGCTGTTTTTT
cdr3_aa: CASSQDGAARGTGELFF

d_call: TRBD1
clone_size: NA
v_call: TRBV28
j_call: TRBJ2-3
cdr3_nt: TGTGCCACCGGGACAGGGACAGATACGCAGTATTTT
cdr3_aa: CATGTGTDTQYF

d_call: TRBD1
clone_size: NA
v_call: TRBV28
j_call: TRBJ1-1
cdr3_nt: TGTGCCAGCACCTCTGCTGGGTTACGGGACAGTGACACTGAAGCTTTCTTT
cdr3_aa: CASTSAGLRDSDTEAFF

d_call: TRBD1
clone_size: NA
v_call: TRBV5-1
j_call: TRBJ1-3
cdr3_nt: TGCGCCAGCAGCCCCGGGACAGGCATCTCTGGAAACACCATATATTTT
cdr3_aa: CASSPGTGISGNTIYF

d_call: NA
clone_size: NA
v_call: TRBV5-6
j_call: TRBJ1-3
cdr3_nt: TGTGCCAGCAGTGACAGGACGTTCTCTGGAAACACCATATATTTT
cdr3_aa: CASSDRTFSGNTIYF

d_call: NA
clone_size: NA
v_call: TRBV6-5
j_call: TRBJ2-7
cdr3_nt: TGTGCCAGCAGTTACTCGGCGGGTATCTACGAGCAGTACTTC
cdr3_aa: CASSYSAGIYEQYF

d_call: TRBD1
clone_size: NA
v_call: TRBV27
j_call: TRBJ1-5
cdr3_nt: TGTGCCAGCAGTTTGGTACAGGGGTTCAATCAGCCCCAGCATTTT
cdr3_aa: CASSLVQGFNQPQHF

d_call: NA
clone_size: NA
v_call: TRBV28
j_call: TRBJ2-2
cdr3_nt: TGTGCCAGCAGCGGAAACGAGGCAGATAGTAACACCGGGGAGCTGTTTTTT
cdr3_aa: CASSGNEADSNTGELFF

d_call: NA
clone_size: NA
v_call: TRBV30
j_call: TRBJ1-5
cdr3_nt: TGTGCCTGGACCACAGGTAGCAATCAGCCCCAGCATTTT
cdr3_aa: CAWTTGSNQPQHF